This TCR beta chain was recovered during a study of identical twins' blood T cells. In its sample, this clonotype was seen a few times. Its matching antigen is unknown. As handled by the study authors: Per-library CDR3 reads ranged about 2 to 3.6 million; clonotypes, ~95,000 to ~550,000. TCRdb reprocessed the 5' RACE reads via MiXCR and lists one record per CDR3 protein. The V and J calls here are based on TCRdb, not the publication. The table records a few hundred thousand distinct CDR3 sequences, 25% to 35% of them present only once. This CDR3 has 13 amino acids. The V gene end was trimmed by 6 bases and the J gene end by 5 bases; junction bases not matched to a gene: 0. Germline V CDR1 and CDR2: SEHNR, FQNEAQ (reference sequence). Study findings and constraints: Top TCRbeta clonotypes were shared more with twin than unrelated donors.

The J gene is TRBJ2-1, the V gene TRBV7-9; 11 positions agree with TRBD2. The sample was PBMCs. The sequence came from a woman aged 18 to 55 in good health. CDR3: CASRTSGNNEQFF. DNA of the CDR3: TGTGCCAGCAGGACTAGCGGGAACAATGAGCAGTTCTTC.